The source of this TCR beta chain is a study of STAT3 mutations in large granular lymphocyte leukemia. Study at large: Over half of T-LGLL patients had one or more immunosuppressive regimens. Broader study findings: In T-cell large granular lymphocyte leukemia, about half of patients showed multiple immunodominant subclonotypes. In about 30% of the 18 patients, new TCR clonotypes emerged after therapy.

Remarks on this clone: Antigen unknown.

This table comes from immunoSEQ multiplex PCR, and its TCRdb copy is limited to in-frame clones, with some not included. The sample has 30,000 to 35,000 clones, 65% to 80% seen once. The CDR3 runs to 13 residues. V gave up 5 bases and J gave up 8 bases, with 15 bases separating them. Germline CDR1 reads SGHTA; CDR2 reads FQGTGA. This sequence originates from a woman aged 45-65 years with T-cell large granular lymphocyte leukemia. Some clones in this sample may be carry-over from other donors' samples. The sequenced sample was peripheral blood mononuclear cells. The chain uses TRBV7-3 and TRBJ1-2; tentative D call: TRBD1 (5 bases). In DNA, the CDR3 is TGTGCCAGCAGCCGGGACGGGTCTATCGGCTACACCTTC. Translating gives CASSRDGSIGYTF.